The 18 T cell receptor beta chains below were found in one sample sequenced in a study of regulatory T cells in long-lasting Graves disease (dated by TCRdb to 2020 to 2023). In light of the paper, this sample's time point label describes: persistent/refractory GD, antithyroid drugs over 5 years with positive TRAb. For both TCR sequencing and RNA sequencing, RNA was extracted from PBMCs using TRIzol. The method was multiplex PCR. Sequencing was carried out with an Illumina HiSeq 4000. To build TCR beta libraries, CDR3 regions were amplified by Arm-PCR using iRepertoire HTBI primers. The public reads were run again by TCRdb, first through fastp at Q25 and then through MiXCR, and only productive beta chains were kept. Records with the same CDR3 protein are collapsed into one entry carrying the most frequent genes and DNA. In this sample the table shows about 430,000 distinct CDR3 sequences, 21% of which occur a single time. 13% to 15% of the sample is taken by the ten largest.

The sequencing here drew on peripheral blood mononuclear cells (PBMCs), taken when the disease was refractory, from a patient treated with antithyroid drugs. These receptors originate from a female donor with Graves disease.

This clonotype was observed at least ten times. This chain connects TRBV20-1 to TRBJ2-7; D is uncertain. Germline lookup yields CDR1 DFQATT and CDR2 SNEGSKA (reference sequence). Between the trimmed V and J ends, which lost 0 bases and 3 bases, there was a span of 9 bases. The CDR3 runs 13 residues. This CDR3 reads CSAREASIYEQYF. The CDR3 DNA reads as TGCAGTGCTAGAGAGGCGTCGATCTACGAGCAGTACTTC.

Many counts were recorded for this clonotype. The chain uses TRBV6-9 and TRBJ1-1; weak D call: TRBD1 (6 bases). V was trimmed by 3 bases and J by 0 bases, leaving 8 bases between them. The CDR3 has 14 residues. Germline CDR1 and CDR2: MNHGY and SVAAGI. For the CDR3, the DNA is TGTGCCAGCAGTTACGGACAGATGAACACTGAAGCTTTCTTT. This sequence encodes CASSYGQMNTEAFF.

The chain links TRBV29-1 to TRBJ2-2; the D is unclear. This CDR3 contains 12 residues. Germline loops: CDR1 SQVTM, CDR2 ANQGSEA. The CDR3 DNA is TGCAGTGGAGTCCTCAACACCGGGGAGCTGTTTTTT. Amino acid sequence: CSGVLNTGELFF.

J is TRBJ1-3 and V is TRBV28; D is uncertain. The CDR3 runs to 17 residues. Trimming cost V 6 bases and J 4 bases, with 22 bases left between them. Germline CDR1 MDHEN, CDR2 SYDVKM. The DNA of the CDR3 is TGTGCCAGCAGCAGTTTACTTTTACGTGGGCTGGGAAACACCATATATTTT. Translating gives CASSSLLLRGLGNTIYF.

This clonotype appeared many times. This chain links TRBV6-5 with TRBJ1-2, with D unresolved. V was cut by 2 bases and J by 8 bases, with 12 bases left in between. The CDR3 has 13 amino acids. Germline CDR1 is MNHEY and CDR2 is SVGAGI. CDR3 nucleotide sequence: TGTGCCAGCAGTTACGATGAGACGCAGGGCTACACCTTC. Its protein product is CASSYDETQGYTF.

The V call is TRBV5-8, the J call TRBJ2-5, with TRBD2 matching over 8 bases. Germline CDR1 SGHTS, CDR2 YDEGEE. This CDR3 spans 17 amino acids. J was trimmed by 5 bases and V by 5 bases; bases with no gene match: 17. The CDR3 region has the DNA TGTGCCAGCAGGACCGCCGGGGGGGGAGAATCGCCGGAGACCCAGTACTTC. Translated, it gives CASRTAGGGESPETQYF.

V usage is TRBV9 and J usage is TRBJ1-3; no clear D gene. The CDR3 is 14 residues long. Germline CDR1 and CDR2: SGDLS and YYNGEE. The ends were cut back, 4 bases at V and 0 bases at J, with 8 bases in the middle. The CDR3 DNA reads TGTGCCAGCAGCCAGGAAACCTCTGGAAACACCATATATTTT. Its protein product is CASSQETSGNTIYF.

In nucleotides, the CDR3 is TGTGCCAGCAGCCAGCCAACACAAGAGACCCAGTACTTC. Translating gives CASSQPTQETQYF. The chain couples TRBV5-4 to TRBJ2-5; no reliable D call. The CDR3 extends over 13 amino acids. CDR1 and CDR2 from the germline V gene are SGHNT and YYREEE (reference sequence). With 4 bases removed from V and 2 bases from J, the gap between germline ends came to 9 bases.

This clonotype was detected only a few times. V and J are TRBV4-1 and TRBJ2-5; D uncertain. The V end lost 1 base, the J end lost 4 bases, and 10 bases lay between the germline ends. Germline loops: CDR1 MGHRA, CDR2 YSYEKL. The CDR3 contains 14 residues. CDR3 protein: CASSQGEGLETQYF. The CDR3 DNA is TGCGCCAGCAGCCAAGGAGAAGGGCTAGAGACCCAGTACTTC.

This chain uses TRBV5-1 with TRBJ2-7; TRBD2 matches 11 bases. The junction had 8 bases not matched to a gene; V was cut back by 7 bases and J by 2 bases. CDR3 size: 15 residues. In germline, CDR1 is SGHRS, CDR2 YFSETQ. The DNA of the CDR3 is TGCGCCAGCTCCAAAGAACTAGCGGGAGCCTACGAGCAGTACTTC. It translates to CASSKELAGAYEQYF.

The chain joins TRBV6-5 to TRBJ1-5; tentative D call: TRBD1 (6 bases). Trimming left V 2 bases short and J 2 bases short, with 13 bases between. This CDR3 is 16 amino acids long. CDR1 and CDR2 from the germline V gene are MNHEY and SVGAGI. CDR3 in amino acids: CASSYGAGEGNQPQHF. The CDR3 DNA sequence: TGTGCCAGCAGTTACGGGGCAGGGGAGGGCAATCAGCCCCAGCATTTT.

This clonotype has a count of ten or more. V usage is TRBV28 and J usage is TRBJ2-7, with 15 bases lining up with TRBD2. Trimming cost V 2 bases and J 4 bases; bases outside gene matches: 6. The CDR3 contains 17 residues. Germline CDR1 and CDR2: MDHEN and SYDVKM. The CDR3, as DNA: TGTGCCAGCAGTTTAGGAAGTGGACTAGCGGGAGGGTACGAGCAGTACTTC. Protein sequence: CASSLGSGLAGGYEQYF. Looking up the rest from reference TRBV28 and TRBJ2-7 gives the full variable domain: DVKVTQSSRYLVKRTGEKVFLECVQDMDHENMFWYRQDPGLGLRLIYFSYDVKMKEKGDIPEGYSVSREKKERFSLILESASTNQTSMYLCASSLGSGLAGGYEQYFGPGTRLTVT.

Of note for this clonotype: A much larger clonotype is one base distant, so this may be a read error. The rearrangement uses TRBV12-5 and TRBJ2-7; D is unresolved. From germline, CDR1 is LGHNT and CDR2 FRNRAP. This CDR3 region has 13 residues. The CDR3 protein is CVPERVRCDEQYF. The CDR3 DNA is TGTGTTCCAGAAAGGGTACGTTGCGACGAGCAGTACTTC.

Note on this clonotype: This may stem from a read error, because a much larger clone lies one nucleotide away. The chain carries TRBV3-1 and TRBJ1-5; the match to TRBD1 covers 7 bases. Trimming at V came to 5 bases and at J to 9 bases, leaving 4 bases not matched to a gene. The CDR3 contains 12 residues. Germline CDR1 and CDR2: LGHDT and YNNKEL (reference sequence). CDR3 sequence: CASSDRVWPQHF. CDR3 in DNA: TGTGCCAGCAGCGACAGGGTTTGGCCCCAGCATTTT.

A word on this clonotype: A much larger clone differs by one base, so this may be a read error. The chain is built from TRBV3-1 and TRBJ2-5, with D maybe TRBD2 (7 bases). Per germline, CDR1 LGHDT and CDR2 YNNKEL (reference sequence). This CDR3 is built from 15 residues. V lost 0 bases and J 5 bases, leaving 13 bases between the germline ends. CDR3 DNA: TGTGCCAGCAGCCAAGAGCTAGGGGGGGTGGAGACCCAGTACTTC. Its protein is CASSQELGGVETQYF.

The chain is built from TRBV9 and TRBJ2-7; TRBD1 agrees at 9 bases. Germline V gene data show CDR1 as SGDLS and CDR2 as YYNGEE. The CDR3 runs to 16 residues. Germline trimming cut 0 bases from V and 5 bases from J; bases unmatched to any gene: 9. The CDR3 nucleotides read TGTGCCAGCAGCGTAGAGCCTGCCGGGACAGGGAACGAGCAGTACTTC. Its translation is CASSVEPAGTGNEQYF. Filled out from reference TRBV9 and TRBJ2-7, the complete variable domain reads DSGVTQTPKHLITATGQRVTLRCSPRSGDLSVYWYQQSLDQGLQFLIQYYNGEERAKGNILERFSAQQFPDLHSELNLSSLELGDSALYFCASSVEPAGTGNEQYFGPGTRLTVT.

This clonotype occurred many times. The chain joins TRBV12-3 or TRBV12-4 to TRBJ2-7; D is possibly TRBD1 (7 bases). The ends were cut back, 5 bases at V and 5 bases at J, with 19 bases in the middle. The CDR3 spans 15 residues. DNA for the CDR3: TGTGCCAGCAGTGGAGGGGACAGCCCCTTGCACGAGCAGTACTTC. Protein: CASSGGDSPLHEQYF.

The CDR3 reads CASSSPDTGEPQHF. The CDR3, as DNA: TGTGCCAGCAGCTCACCGGACACCGGGGAGCCCCAGCATTTT. The chain has TRBV7-9 and TRBJ1-5, with D tentatively TRBD1 (5 bases). This CDR3 is 14 amino acids long. V was cut by 4 bases and J by 8 bases, with 15 bases left in between. Germline V gene data show CDR1 as SEHNR and CDR2 as FQNEAQ (reference sequence).